The rows below give T cell receptor beta chains drawn from one sample of a study of T-cell memory formation after mild COVID-19. TCRdb used MiXCR to reprocess the 5' RACE reads, holding one entry per CDR3 protein. The sample carries roughly 200,000 distinct CDR3 sequences, about 17% recorded once. Sequencing was performed on PBMCs or a T cell subset sorted from them (not recorded which). Every receptor here comes from an adult woman who had mild COVID-19 (a few samples of this study predate the infection). Cell type and time point are not known. The CDR3 runs from the conserved cysteine through the conserved F or W. The D gene is left open where the match is weak. Rows give clone size only sometimes, using once, few, many, or a class for an expanded clone.

>TRBJ1-2|TRBV10-3|.|few
TGTGCCATCAGAATCGATGCAGGTCTGTTCCCGACGGGCTACACCTTC
CAIRIDAGLFPTGYTF
>TRBJ2-4|TRBV20-1|TRBD1|.
TGCAGTGCTACCACCCCGATTCGACAGGGAAAGGCCAAAAACATTCAGTACTTC
CSATTPIRQGKAKNIQYF
>TRBJ1-2|TRBV9|.|few
TGTGCCAGCAGCGTTGACAGTTATCGGGATGGCTACACCTTC
CASSVDSYRDGYTF
>TRBJ2-1|TRBV7-9|.|few
TGTGCCAGCAGCCGGGGGCAGGGGAACTACAATGAGCAGTTCTTC
CASSRGQGNYNEQFF
>TRBJ2-2|TRBV20-1|.|once
TGCAGTGCTAGAGCCTGGGCGGCAGGGGTGAACGGGGAGCTGTTTTTT
CSARAWAAGVNGELFF
>TRBJ2-1|TRBV7-3|.|few
TGTGCCAGCAGCCCCTTGGGGATTAATGAGCAGTTCTTC
CASSPLGINEQFF
>TRBJ1-5|TRBV29-1|.|few
TGCAGCGTTTCCGCTGGAAATCAGCCCCAGCATTTT
CSVSAGNQPQHF
>TRBJ2-1|TRBV3-1|.|few
TGTGCCAGCAGCCAAATAGCGGACTCCTACAATGAGCAGTTCTTC
CASSQIADSYNEQFF
>TRBJ2-3|TRBV5-1|.|.
TGCGCCAGCAGCTTCGACAGGGATACGCAGTATTTT
CASSFDRDTQYF
>TRBJ2-7|TRBV11-1|TRBD2|few
TGTGCCAGCAGCTCCGCTCGCACTAGCGGGAGAAGGTCCTACGAGCAGTACTTC
CASSSARTSGRRSYEQYF
>TRBJ2-7|TRBV4-2|.|.
TGTGCCAGCAGCCAAGCACCCACGGGGCGCGAGCAGTACTTC
CASSQAPTGREQYF
>TRBJ2-2|TRBV11-3|TRBD2|.
TGTGCCAGCAGCTTACAGGGACTAGCGGGAGACGGGGAGCTGTTTTTT
CASSLQGLAGDGELFF
>TRBJ1-2|TRBV7-2|.|.
TGTGCCAGCAGCCCCTACCGGTTAAACTATGGCTACACCTTC
CASSPYRLNYGYTF
>TRBJ1-4|TRBV4-3|TRBD1|few
TGCGCCAGCAGCCAGCACAGGGGGCAGAATGAAAAACTGTTTTTT
CASSQHRGQNEKLFF
>TRBJ2-1|TRBV5-4|TRBD1|.
TGTGCCAGCAGCTCCCCGACAGGGGACAATGAGCAGTTCTTC
CASSSPTGDNEQFF
>TRBJ2-3|TRBV27|TRBD2|.
TGTGCCAGTCCCAAGGTAGCGGGGGCCTGTGAAGATACGCAGTATTTT
CASPKVAGACEDTQYF
>TRBJ1-2|TRBV20-1|.|many
TGCAGTGCTAGAGCTAACTATGGCTACACCTTC
CSARANYGYTF
>TRBJ1-1|TRBV7-3|.|few
TGTGCCAGCAGCTTAACATCAGGGTCGGACACTGAAGCTTTCTTT
CASSLTSGSDTEAFF
>TRBJ1-1|TRBV11-2|TRBD1|.
TGTGCCAGCACCGCCGGGACAGGGGACACTGAAGCTTTCTTT
CASTAGTGDTEAFF
>TRBJ2-3|TRBV11-2|.|.
TGTGCCAGCACCCCATCCCCCTATACGCAGTATTTT
CASTPSPYTQYF
>TRBJ1-4|TRBV9|.|few
TGTGCCAGCAGCGTAGCGGCTGCTGGGAGTGAAAAACTGTTTTTT
CASSVAAAGSEKLFF
>TRBJ1-5|TRBV18|.|once
TGTGCCAGCTCACCGATTCAAACAGGACTCAATCAGCCCCAGCATTTT
CASSPIQTGLNQPQHF
>TRBJ2-3|TRBV20-1|.|few
TGCAGTGCTAGAGACTCAAGCGGACGCACAGATACGCAGTATTTT
CSARDSSGRTDTQYF
>TRBJ2-3|TRBV11-2|TRBD2|.
TGTGCCAGCCCACTGCCCAAGGCTAGCGGGAGGAACGGCACAGATACGCAGTATTTT
CASPLPKASGRNGTDTQYF
>TRBJ1-1|TRBV7-2|.|few
TGTGCCAGCAGCTTCGACATCTTTCGCCCCACTACGAACACTGAAGCTTTCTTT
CASSFDIFRPTTNTEAFF
>TRBJ2-5|TRBV11-2|.|many
TGTGCCAGCAGCTTAGCGTCAGGGAAAGAGACCCAGTACTTC
CASSLASGKETQYF
>TRBJ2-3|TRBV7-6|.|few
TGTGCCAGCAGCTCCCCAAGGGGCAGGTACACAGATACGCAGTATTTT
CASSSPRGRYTDTQYF
>TRBJ1-1|TRBV7-9|.|few
TGTGCCAGCAGCCTTAGTAACACTGAAGCTTTCTTT
CASSLSNTEAFF
>TRBJ2-1|TRBV20-1|TRBD2|.
TGCAGTGCTCCCCCCGGACTAGCTTACAATGAGCAGTTCTTC
CSAPPGLAYNEQFF
>TRBJ2-7|TRBV12-3/TRBV12-4|TRBD1|many
TGTGCCAGCAGATATTCGACAGGGGATTACTACGAGCAGTACTTC
CASRYSTGDYYEQYF
>TRBJ2-2|TRBV9|.|.
TGTGCCAGCAGCGTAGAGTTAGTTTGGGGGATCGGGGAGCTGTTTTTT
CASSVELVWGIGELFF
>TRBJ2-1|TRBV5-4|TRBD2|.
TGTGCCAGCAGCCTACTAGCGGGGCGGATCAATGAGCAGTTCTTC
CASSLLAGRINEQFF
>TRBJ1-1|TRBV18|.|.
TGTGCCAGCTCACGTTCGGGGTGGAACACTGAAGCTTTCTTT
CASSRSGWNTEAFF
>TRBJ2-7|TRBV18|TRBD1|.
TGTGCCAGCTCACCAAACAGGGGGGTCTCGCGAAACTACGAGCAGTACTTC
CASSPNRGVSRNYEQYF
>TRBJ2-1|TRBV6-5|TRBD2|.
TGTGCCAGCAGTTATAGTAGCGGGAGATCCGATGAGCAGTTCTTC
CASSYSSGRSDEQFF
>TRBJ1-1|TRBV4-2|.|.
TGTTCCAGCAGCCAAGATCCCAGGAACACTGAAGCTTTCTTT
CSSSQDPRNTEAFF
>TRBJ2-7|TRBV15|TRBD1|few
TGTGCCACCAGCAGCGGGACAGGGCGCTACGAGCAGTACTTC
CATSSGTGRYEQYF
>TRBJ1-2|TRBV29-1|TRBD1|few
TGCAGCGTTCACCGGCAACAGGGGGCGTCGGATGGCTACACCTTC
CSVHRQQGASDGYTF
>TRBJ1-1|TRBV27|TRBD1|.
TGTGCCAGCAGTTTGGTCAGGGGGCTGAAGAACACTGAAGCTTTCTTT
CASSLVRGLKNTEAFF
>TRBJ2-7|TRBV6-5|TRBD1|few
TGTGCCAGCAGAGGAAATCGGGACAGATGGGACTACGAGCAGTACTTC
CASRGNRDRWDYEQYF